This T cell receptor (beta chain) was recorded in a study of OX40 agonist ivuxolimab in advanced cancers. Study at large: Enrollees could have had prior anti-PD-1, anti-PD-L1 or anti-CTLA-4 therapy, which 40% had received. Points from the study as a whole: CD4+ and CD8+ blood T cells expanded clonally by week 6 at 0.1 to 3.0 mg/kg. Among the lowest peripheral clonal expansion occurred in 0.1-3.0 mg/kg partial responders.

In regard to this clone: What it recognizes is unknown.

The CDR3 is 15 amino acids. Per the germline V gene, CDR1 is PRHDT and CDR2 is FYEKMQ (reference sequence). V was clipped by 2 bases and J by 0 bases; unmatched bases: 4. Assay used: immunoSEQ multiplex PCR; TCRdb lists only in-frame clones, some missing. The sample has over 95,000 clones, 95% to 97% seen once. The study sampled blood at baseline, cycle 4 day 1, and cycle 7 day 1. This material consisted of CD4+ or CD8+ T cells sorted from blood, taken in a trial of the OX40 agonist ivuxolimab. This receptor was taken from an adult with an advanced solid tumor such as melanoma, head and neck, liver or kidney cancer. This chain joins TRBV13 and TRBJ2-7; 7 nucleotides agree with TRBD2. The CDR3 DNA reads TGTGCCAGCAGCTTACCGGGCGGGAGCTCCTACGAGCAGTACTTC. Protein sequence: CASSLPGGSSYEQYF. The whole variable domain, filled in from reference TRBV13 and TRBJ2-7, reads AAGVIQSPRHLIKEKRETATLKCYPIPRHDTVYWYQQGPGQDPQFLISFYEKMQSDKGSIPDRFSAQQFSDYHSELNMSSLELGDSALYFCASSLPGGSSYEQYFGPGTRLTVT.